This entry features one T cell receptor beta chain sequence. Trimming removed 4 bases from V and 8 bases from J, with 12 bases in between. The CDR3 extends over 13 amino acids. Germline V CDR1 and CDR2: SNHLY, FYNNEI. This entry is derived from a study of shared clonotypes between healthy human individuals. Study-wide background: Per donor, three plates held CD4 naive cells, three held CD4 memory, two held CD8 naive and one held CD8 memory.

Per the study methods: ImmunoSEQ yielded junction-only sequences lacking quality scores, so filtering differed. Some clones are missing from TCRdb's copy, which holds only in-frame ones; the method was immunoSEQ multiplex PCR. V, J and clone size are those of that table, while D and trimming were read from the DNA. The sample consists of some 2,500,000 clones, over 85% of them appearing once. This receptor was identified in a man between 18 and 35 years old in good health. Some clones in this sample may be carry-over from other donors' samples. Sequencing was performed on naive CD4+ T cells from PBMCs. Subset described: CD45RA+ positively selected. This chain links TRBV2 with TRBJ2-1; weak D call: TRBD1 (5 bases). CDR3 in amino acids: CASSVQGIDEQFF. DNA for the CDR3: TGTGCCAGCAGTGTTCAGGGCATCGATGAGCAGTTCTTC.